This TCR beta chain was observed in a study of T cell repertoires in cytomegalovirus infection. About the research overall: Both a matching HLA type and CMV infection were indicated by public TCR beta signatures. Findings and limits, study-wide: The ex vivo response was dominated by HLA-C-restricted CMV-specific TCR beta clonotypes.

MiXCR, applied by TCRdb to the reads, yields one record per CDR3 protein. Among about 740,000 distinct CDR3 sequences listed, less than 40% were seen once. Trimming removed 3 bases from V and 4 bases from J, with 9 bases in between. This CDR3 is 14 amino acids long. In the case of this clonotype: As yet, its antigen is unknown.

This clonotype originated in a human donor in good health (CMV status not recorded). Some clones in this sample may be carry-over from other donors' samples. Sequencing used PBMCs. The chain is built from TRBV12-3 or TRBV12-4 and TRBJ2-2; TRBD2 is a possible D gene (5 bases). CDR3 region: CASSFEGFTGELFF. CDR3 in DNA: TGTGCCAGCAGTTTCGAGGGCTTCACCGGGGAGCTGTTTTTT.